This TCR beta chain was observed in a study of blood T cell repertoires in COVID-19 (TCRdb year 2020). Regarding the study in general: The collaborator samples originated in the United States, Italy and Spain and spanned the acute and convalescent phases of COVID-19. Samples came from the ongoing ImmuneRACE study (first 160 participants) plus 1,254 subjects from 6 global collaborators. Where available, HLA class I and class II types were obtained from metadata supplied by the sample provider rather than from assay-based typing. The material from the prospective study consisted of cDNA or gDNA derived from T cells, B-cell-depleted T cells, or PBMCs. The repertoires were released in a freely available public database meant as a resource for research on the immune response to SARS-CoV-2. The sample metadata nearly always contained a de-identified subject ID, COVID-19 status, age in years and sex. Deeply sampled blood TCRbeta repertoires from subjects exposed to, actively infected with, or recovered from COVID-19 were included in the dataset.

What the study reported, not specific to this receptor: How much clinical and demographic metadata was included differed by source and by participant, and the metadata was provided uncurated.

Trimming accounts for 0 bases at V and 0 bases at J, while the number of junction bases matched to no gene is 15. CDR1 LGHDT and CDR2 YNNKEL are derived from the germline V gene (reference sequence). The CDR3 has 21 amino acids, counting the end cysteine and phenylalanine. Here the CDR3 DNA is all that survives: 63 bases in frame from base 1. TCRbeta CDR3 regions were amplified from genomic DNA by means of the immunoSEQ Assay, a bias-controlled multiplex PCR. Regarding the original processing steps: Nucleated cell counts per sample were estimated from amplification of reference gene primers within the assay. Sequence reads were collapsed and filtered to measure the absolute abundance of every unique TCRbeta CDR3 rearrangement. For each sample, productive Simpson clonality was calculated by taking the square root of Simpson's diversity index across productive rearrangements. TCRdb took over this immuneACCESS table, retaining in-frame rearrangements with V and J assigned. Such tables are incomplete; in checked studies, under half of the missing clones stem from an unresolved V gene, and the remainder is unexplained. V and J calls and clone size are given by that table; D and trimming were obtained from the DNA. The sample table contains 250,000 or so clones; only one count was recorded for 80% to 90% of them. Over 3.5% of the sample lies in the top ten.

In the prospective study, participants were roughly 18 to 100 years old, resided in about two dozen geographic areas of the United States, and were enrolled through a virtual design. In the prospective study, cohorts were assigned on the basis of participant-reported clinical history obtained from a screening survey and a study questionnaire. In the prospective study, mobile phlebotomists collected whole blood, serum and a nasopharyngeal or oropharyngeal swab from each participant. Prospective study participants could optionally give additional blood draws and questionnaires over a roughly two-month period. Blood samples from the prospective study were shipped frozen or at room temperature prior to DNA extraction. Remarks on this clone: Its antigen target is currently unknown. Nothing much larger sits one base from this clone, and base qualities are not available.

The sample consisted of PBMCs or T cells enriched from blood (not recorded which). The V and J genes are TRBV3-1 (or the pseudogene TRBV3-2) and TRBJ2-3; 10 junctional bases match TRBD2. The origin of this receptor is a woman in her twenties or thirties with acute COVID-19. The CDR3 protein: CASSQDGPGLARRLSTDTQYF. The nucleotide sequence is TGTGCCAGCAGCCAAGATGGCCCGGGACTAGCGCGAAGACTCAGCACAGATACGCAGTATTTT.